Listed here are 32 T cell receptor beta chains from one sample, sequenced in a study of OX40 agonist ivuxolimab in advanced cancers. This table comes from immunoSEQ multiplex PCR, and its TCRdb copy is limited to in-frame clones, with some not included. The sample consists of tens of thousands of clones, just over 90% of them appearing once. Specimen: CD4+ or CD8+ T cells sorted from blood, collected in a trial of the OX40 agonist ivuxolimab. The source is an adult with an advanced solid tumor such as melanoma, head and neck, liver or kidney cancer.

The chain couples TRBV10-2 to TRBJ2-7; possibly TRBD1 for D (6 bases). Between the trimmed V and J ends, which lost 8 bases and 2 bases, there was a span of 10 bases. Germline assignment: CDR1 WSHSY and CDR2 SAAADI. The CDR3 length is 12 residues. The CDR3 bases are TGCGCCAGCGGTCAGGGGCCCTACGAGCAGTACTTC. It translates to CASGQGPYEQYF.

The J gene is TRBJ1-1, the V gene TRBV7-2; 10 positions match TRBD1. Trimming cost V 3 bases and J 1 base; bases outside gene matches: 5. Germline CDR1 reads SGHTA; CDR2 reads FQGNSA. The CDR3 sequence is 16 residues long. This CDR3 reads CASSFPGQGTNTEAFF. The CDR3 region has the DNA TGTGCCAGCAGCTTTCCGGGACAGGGGACGAACACTGAAGCTTTCTTT.

The V call is TRBV7-9, the J call TRBJ1-1; a possible D gene is TRBD1 (5 bases). This CDR3 has 15 residues. The V gene lost 1 base and the J gene lost 0 bases, with 9 bases spanning the gap. CDR1 and CDR2 from the germline V gene are SEHNR and FQNEAQ (reference sequence). CDR3 DNA sequence: TGTGCCAGCAGCTTAGAGGTGGGGCTGAACACTGAAGCTTTCTTT. This codes for CASSLEVGLNTEAFF.

The chain has TRBV9 and TRBJ2-3; D possibly corresponds to TRBD2 (7 bases). Per germline, CDR1 SGDLS and CDR2 YYNGEE. CDR3 length equals 17 residues. V lost 0 bases, J lost 2 bases, and 16 bases lay in between. The CDR3 nucleotides are TGTGCCAGCAGCGTAGGCACGGGGCGGGGGCACACAGATACGCAGTATTTT. Its protein is CASSVGTGRGHTDTQYF. Based on the CDR3 plus reference TRBV9 and TRBJ2-3, the full variable domain is DSGVTQTPKHLITATGQRVTLRCSPRSGDLSVYWYQQSLDQGLQFLIQYYNGEERAKGNILERFSAQQFPDLHSELNLSSLELGDSALYFCASSVGTGRGHTDTQYFGPGTRLTVL.

V usage is TRBV7-9 and J usage is TRBJ1-5; 9 bases are shared with TRBD1. The V gene end was trimmed by 5 bases and the J gene end by 6 bases; junction bases not matched to a gene: 8. This CDR3 is 15 amino acids long. Looked up from germline, CDR1 is SEHNR and CDR2 is FQNEAQ (reference sequence). The CDR3 here is CASSPGQGKGQPQHF. The CDR3 DNA is TGTGCCAGCAGCCCGGGACAGGGAAAGGGTCAGCCCCAGCATTTT.

The chain joins TRBV28 to TRBJ1-6, with 7 bases aligning to TRBD1. Germline V CDR1 and CDR2: MDHEN, SYDVKM. CDR3 size: 18 residues. V lost 1 base, J lost 10 bases, and 16 bases stayed unmatched. The CDR3 sequence: CASSLSPGGGIRGSPLHF. The CDR3 nucleotides read TGTGCCAGCAGTTTATCCCCAGGGGGGGGGATAAGAGGGTCACCCCTCCACTTT. The variable domain in full, completed from reference TRBV28 and TRBJ1-6, reads DVKVTQSSRYLVKRTGEKVFLECVQDMDHENMFWYRQDPGLGLRLIYFSYDVKMKEKGDIPEGYSVSREKKERFSLILESASTNQTSMYLCASSLSPGGGIRGSPLHFGNGTRLTVT.

The chain employs TRBV7-6 and TRBJ1-1, with a weak D call TRBD1 (6 bases). The CDR3 totals 15 residues. The V gene lost 0 bases and the J gene lost 4 bases, with 12 bases spanning the gap. The germline CDR1 and CDR2 sequences are SGHVS and FNYEAQ. The chain's CDR3 is CASSLAPQGGTEAFF. Here the CDR3 DNA reads TGTGCCAGCAGCTTAGCCCCTCAAGGGGGCACTGAAGCTTTCTTT.

The chain recombines TRBV21-1 with TRBJ2-7; TRBD2, the D gene given by the table, was not confirmed from the DNA. TRBV21-1 is noted as a pseudogene. The CDR3 extends over 14 amino acids. The CDR3 region is CASSRGSGSYEQYF. The CDR3 nucleotides read TGTGCCAGCAGCAGGGGTAGCGGCTCCTACGAGCAGTACTTC.

J is TRBJ1-1 and V is TRBV28; 7 positions match TRBD1. The germline gives CDR1 MDHEN, CDR2 SYDVKM. The trim removed 1 base at V and 7 bases at J, leaving 6 bases unmatched. This CDR3 spans 14 amino acids. The CDR3 DNA reads as TGTGCCAGCAGTTTATCCGGCAGGGGGGATGAAGCTTTCTTT. This encodes CASSLSGRGDEAFF.

This clone has just one count. V and J are TRBV5-1 and TRBJ2-7; a weak D match, TRBD1 (6 bases). V was pared by 1 base and J by 2 bases, with 13 bases between. This CDR3 is built from 15 residues. Germline V gene sequence: CDR1 SGHRS, CDR2 YFSETQ. The CDR3 is CASSLKPGQAYEQYF. CDR3 DNA: TGCGCCAGCAGCTTGAAACCGGGACAAGCCTACGAGCAGTACTTC.

The CDR3 is CASNRATYEQYF. DNA of the CDR3: TGTGCCAGCAACAGGGCCACCTACGAGCAGTACTTC. The chain employs TRBV27 and TRBJ2-7, with D maybe TRBD1 (6 bases). Trimming took 7 bases from V and 2 from J, leaving 9 bases between them. The germline V gene encodes CDR1 MNHEY and CDR2 SMNVEV (reference sequence). The CDR3 is made up of 12 amino acids.

This chain joins TRBV7-2 and TRBJ1-2, with 9 bases lining up with TRBD1. V shed 5 bases, J shed 4 bases, and the junction held 8 bases outside the gene matches. The CDR3 covers 15 residues. The germline CDR1 and CDR2 sequences are SGHTA and FQGNSA. CDR3 coding DNA: TGTGCCAGCAGCAATCCGGGACAGGGTTTCTATGGCTACACCTTC. As protein: CASSNPGQGFYGYTF.

V and J are TRBV9 and TRBJ1-1, with 8 bases aligning to TRBD1. V shed 4 bases, J shed 5 bases, and the junction held 10 bases outside the gene matches. Germline V lookup: CDR1 SGDLS, CDR2 YYNGEE. The length of the CDR3 is 15 residues. CDR3: CASSQYRGAGTEAFF. The CDR3 DNA reads as TGTGCCAGCAGCCAATACAGGGGGGCCGGTACTGAAGCTTTCTTT. Full variable domain (outside the CDR3, taken from reference TRBV9 and TRBJ1-1): DSGVTQTPKHLITATGQRVTLRCSPRSGDLSVYWYQQSLDQGLQFLIQYYNGEERAKGNILERFSAQQFPDLHSELNLSSLELGDSALYFCASSQYRGAGTEAFFGQGTRLTVV.

This clone appeared once. The rearrangement joins TRBV14 to TRBJ1-2; D perhaps matches TRBD1 (6 bases). This CDR3 is built from 18 residues. Trimming pared 0 bases from V and 0 bases from J, leaving 17 bases between. CDR1 and CDR2 from the germline V gene are SGHDN and FVKESK. The CDR3 loop is CASSQDFFGGPPNYGYTF. DNA of the CDR3: TGTGCCAGCAGCCAAGACTTCTTTGGGGGGCCACCTAACTATGGCTACACCTTC.

The J gene is TRBJ1-1, the V gene TRBV5-1; D is unresolved. The CDR3 contains 16 residues. Trimming removed 6 bases at V and 7 bases at J, with 25 bases between. Germline CDR1 reads SGHRS; CDR2 reads YFSETQ. The CDR3: CASKRSGSGERSEAFF. CDR3 nucleotide sequence: TGCGCCAGCAAACGGTCCGGCTCCGGGGAGAGGAGTGAAGCTTTCTTT.

The chain combines TRBV5-8 with TRBJ1-4; the match to TRBD1 covers 11 bases. CDR3 length equals 16 residues. The germline CDR1 and CDR2 sequences are SGHTS and YDEGEE. The trim removed 7 bases at V and 2 bases at J, leaving 7 bases unmatched. CDR3 nucleotides: TGTGCCAGCGGTTCTCGGGACAGGGGGACTAATGAAAAACTGTTTTTT. It specifies CASGSRDRGTNEKLFF. The full variable domain, in which reference TRBV5-8 and TRBJ1-4 provide the parts outside the CDR3, is EAGVTQSPTHLIKTRGQQATLRCSPISGHTSVYWYQQALGLGLQFLLWYDEGEERNRGNFPPRFSGRQFPNYSSELNVNALELEDSALYLCASGSRDRGTNEKLFFGSGTQLSVL.

This clone was counted between two and nine times. The chain has TRBV7-9 and TRBJ2-7; D unresolved. The CDR3 totals 13 residues. The germline CDR1 and CDR2 sequences are SEHNR and FQNEAQ (reference sequence). V was trimmed by 5 bases and J by 6 bases, leaving 14 bases between them. This CDR3 is CASSPAFSVEQYF. The CDR3 nucleotides are TGTGCCAGCAGCCCGGCGTTCTCCGTCGAGCAGTACTTC.

The genes are TRBV19 and TRBJ1-1; D remains ambiguous. Trimming cost V 3 bases and J 4 bases, with 15 bases left between them. Germline-derived CDR1 and CDR2 are LNHDA and SQIVND (reference sequence). The CDR3 runs to 15 residues. The CDR3 protein is CASSIGVAASTEAFF. The CDR3 nucleotides read TGTGCCAGTAGTATTGGGGTAGCCGCGTCCACTGAAGCTTTCTTT.

The V and J genes are TRBV7-2 and TRBJ1-1; 7 nucleotides agree with TRBD1. This CDR3 region has 12 residues. Germline V gene data show CDR1 as SGHTA and CDR2 as FQGNSA. With 5 bases clipped from V and 6 bases from J, the junction kept 3 bases outside the gene matches. For the CDR3, the DNA is TGTGCCAGCAGCACCCAGGGGGCTGAAGCTTTCTTT. This encodes CASSTQGAEAFF.

This clone was detected only once. The gene calls are TRBV5-7 and TRBJ2-2; perhaps TRBD2 as D (5 bases). TRBV5-7 is filed as an ORF, its function uncertain. The V and J ends lost 4 bases and 4 bases respectively, with 11 bases between them. The length of the CDR3 is 14 residues. DNA for the CDR3: TGTGCCAGCAGCGGGAGCTCCGTCACCGGGGAGCTGTTTTTT. Translation: CASSGSSVTGELFF.

The V gene is TRBV9, the J gene TRBJ1-4; TRBD1 is a possible D gene (5 bases). The V end was cut by 4 bases, the J end by 8 bases, with 18 bases between. From germline, CDR1 is SGDLS and CDR2 YYNGEE. The CDR3 consists of 15 residues. CDR3 bases: TGTGCCAGCAGCCCAGGGACCGTTGACTACGAAAAACTGTTTTTT. This encodes CASSPGTVDYEKLFF.

This clone was recorded once. The J gene is TRBJ2-3, the V gene TRBV2, with D uncertain. Trimming left V 3 bases short and J 2 bases short, with 6 bases between. Looked up from germline, CDR1 is SNHLY and CDR2 is FYNNEI. This CDR3 has 13 residues. The CDR3 DNA reads as TGTGCCAGCAGTGATGAACCCACAGATACGCAGTATTTT. It codes for CASSDEPTDTQYF.

The chain uses TRBV27 and TRBJ1-2; D perhaps matches TRBD1 (6 bases). The V end lost 7 bases, the J end lost 8 bases, and 14 bases lay between the germline ends. CDR1 MNHEY and CDR2 SMNVEV come from the germline V gene (reference sequence). The CDR3 has 12 amino acids. The CDR3 is CASMGGAQGYTF. DNA for the CDR3: TGTGCCAGCATGGGGGGGGCCCAGGGCTACACCTTC.

The rearrangement links TRBV7-9 to TRBJ2-7; D is unclear. Germline CDR1 is SEHNR and CDR2 is FQNEAQ (reference sequence). The CDR3 is made up of 12 amino acids. V gave up 1 base and J gave up 6 bases, with 7 bases separating them. In nucleotides, the CDR3 is TGTGCCAGCAGCTTAGTCTGGGGCGAGCAGTACTTC. Protein product: CASSLVWGEQYF.

This chain connects TRBV29-1 to TRBJ1-4; 7 nucleotides match TRBD1. V dropped 7 bases and J dropped 5; count of bases not matched to a gene: 7. The germline CDR1 and CDR2 sequences are SQVTM and ANQGSEA. The CDR3 runs to 13 residues. In DNA, the CDR3 is TGCAGCGCCCCGGACAGGACAAATGAAAAACTGTTTTTT. Amino acids: CSAPDRTNEKLFF.

This clone has only a few counts. The V call is TRBV7-7, the J call TRBJ1-1; D remains unclear. Trimming left V 6 bases short and J 3 bases short, with 11 bases between. In germline, CDR1 is SSHAT, CDR2 FNYEAQ (reference sequence). The CDR3 spans 13 residues. The CDR3 sequence: CASSSNLDTEAFF. The CDR3 DNA follows: TGTGCCAGCAGTTCGAATCTGGACACTGAAGCTTTCTTT.

The sample holds one count of this clone. The rearrangement joins TRBV19 to TRBJ2-3, with no clear D. The CDR3 has 13 residues. From germline, CDR1 is LNHDA and CDR2 SQIVND (reference sequence). V was cut by 5 bases and J by 6 bases, with 12 bases left in between. DNA of the CDR3: TGTGCCAGTAGTCACCCCCGTGGGGATACGCAGTATTTT. As protein: CASSHPRGDTQYF.

The chain combines TRBV27 with TRBJ2-2, with D maybe TRBD1 (6 bases). CDR1 MNHEY and CDR2 SMNVEV come from the germline V gene (reference sequence). Trimming left V 0 bases short and J 5 bases short, with 10 bases between. The CDR3 extends over 15 amino acids. The CDR3 loop is CASSLSGAKTGELFF. The CDR3 DNA is TGTGCCAGCAGTTTATCGGGGGCTAAGACCGGGGAGCTGTTTTTT.

V and J are TRBV7-7 and TRBJ2-1, with D maybe TRBD2 (5 bases). Germline CDR1 and CDR2: SSHAT and FNYEAQ (reference sequence). The CDR3 loop spans 14 amino acids. The germline V and J ends were trimmed by 1 base and 6 bases, with 10 bases remaining between them. For the CDR3, the DNA is TGTGCCAGCAGCTTAGGGCTAGCCGGCAATGAGCAGTTCTTC. Its translation is CASSLGLAGNEQFF.

The chain uses TRBV9 and TRBJ2-1; D ambiguous. Trimming removed 4 bases at V and 0 bases at J, with 8 bases between. The CDR3 is made up of 14 amino acids. Germline V CDR1 and CDR2: SGDLS, YYNGEE. The CDR3 is CASSPQSSYNEQFF. The CDR3, as DNA: TGTGCCAGCAGCCCACAGAGCTCCTACAATGAGCAGTTCTTC.

V usage is TRBV4-1 and J usage is TRBJ2-1; D is ambiguous. Germline assignment: CDR1 MGHRA and CDR2 YSYEKL. Trimming took 0 bases from V and 2 from J, leaving 11 bases between them. This CDR3 has 16 amino acids. CDR3 in amino acids: CASSQDKGYTYNEQFF. The CDR3 bases are TGCGCCAGCAGCCAAGATAAAGGGTATACCTACAATGAGCAGTTCTTC.

The rearrangement joins TRBV7-9 to TRBJ2-3; 10 bases fit TRBD2. The ends lost 5 bases at V and 2 bases at J; junction bases unmatched: 10. CDR3 length equals 17 residues. Germline V gene sequence: CDR1 SEHNR, CDR2 FQNEAQ (reference sequence). The CDR3 bases are TGTGCCAGCAGCACGCCCTCTAGCGGGGGTAACACAGATACGCAGTATTTT. Protein: CASSTPSSGGNTDTQYF.